These T cell receptor beta chains were read from a single sample in a study of CD8 T cells in ankylosing spondylitis. MiXCR, applied by TCRdb to the 5' RACE reads, yields one record per CDR3 protein. Of around 890,000 distinct CDR3 sequences in the sample, approximately 12% are singletons; the top ten hold around 0.51%. Sequencing was performed on blood, either unsorted or a sorted T cell fraction (not recorded which). Receptors originate from a male donor with ankylosing spondylitis. The CDR3 runs from the conserved cysteine through the conserved F or W. D genes are given only for firm matches. Clone size is shown for a subset of rows, as once, few, many or a class of expanded clone.

d_call	clone_size	j_call	v_call	cdr3_aa	cdr3_nt
TRBD2	NA	TRBJ2-1	TRBV7-8	CASSLARRREKNNEQFF	TGTGCCAGCAGCTTAGCTCGAAGGCGGGAGAAGAACAATGAGCAGTTCTTC
TRBD1	many	TRBJ2-2	TRBV29-1	CSVGQVTGELFF	TGCAGCGTGGGACAGGTCACCGGGGAGCTGTTTTTT
NA	NA	TRBJ1-5	TRBV20-1	CSAAREVAQHF	TGCAGTGCCGCGCGCGAAGTGGCCCAGCATTTT
NA	NA	TRBJ2-1	TRBV2	CASSEVSSYNEQFF	TGTGCCAGCAGTGAGGTGAGCTCCTACAATGAGCAGTTCTTC
NA	many	TRBJ1-1	TRBV10-3	CAISVRGLAFF	TGTGCCATCAGTGTTCGGGGGTTGGCTTTCTTT
TRBD1	few	TRBJ2-5	TRBV30	CAWDGTEETQYF	TGTGCCTGGGATGGGACAGAAGAGACCCAGTACTTC
NA	NA	TRBJ2-7	TRBV10-3	CAITFGTLGAYEQYF	TGTGCCATCACCTTCGGGACCCTAGGCGCCTACGAGCAGTACTTC
NA	NA	TRBJ2-7	TRBV10-2	CASSDPGWSSYEQYF	TGCGCCAGCAGTGATCCGGGATGGAGCTCCTACGAGCAGTACTTC
NA	few	TRBJ1-4	TRBV6-5	CASSYLGPGGGEKLFF	TGTGCCAGCAGTTACCTGGGCCCGGGGGGAGGTGAAAAACTGTTTTTT
NA	many	TRBJ2-2	TRBV5-1	CASSPLEQGTGELFF	TGCGCCAGCAGCCCGCTGGAACAGGGCACCGGGGAGCTGTTTTTT
NA	few	TRBJ1-6	TRBV4-3	CASSQDPGRTVNSPLHF	TGCGCCAGCAGCCAAGATCCGGGAAGGACAGTTAATTCACCCCTCCACTTT
NA	NA	TRBJ2-5	TRBV20-1	CSARDLGATGTQYF	TGCAGTGCTAGAGATTTAGGGGCCACGGGGACCCAGTACTTC
NA	few	TRBJ2-4	TRBV3-1	CASSQGSSLAKNIQYF	TGTGCCAGCAGCCAAGGATCTAGCTTAGCCAAAAACATTCAGTACTTC
NA	few	TRBJ2-3	TRBV29-1	CGGASALGTDTQYF	TGCGGGGGGGCGAGCGCCTTAGGAACAGATACGCAGTATTTT
TRBD2	many	TRBJ2-7	TRBV5-1	CASSSRSSGVFPYEQYF	TGCGCCAGCAGCTCTCGGTCTAGCGGGGTCTTTCCCTACGAGCAGTACTTC
TRBD2	few	TRBJ2-3	TRBV20-1	CSASPTGLAGTDTQYF	TGCAGTGCTTCCCCAACCGGACTAGCGGGCACAGATACGCAGTATTTT
TRBD1	few	TRBJ2-5	TRBV10-3	CAISEPGQGQETQYF	TGTGCCATCAGTGAGCCGGGACAGGGCCAAGAGACCCAGTACTTC
NA	NA	TRBJ2-3	TRBV30	CAWSVMGTQYF	TGTGCCTGGAGTGTAATGGGTACGCAGTATTTT
NA	few	TRBJ2-7	TRBV7-2	CASSLGGGTIPYEQYF	TGTGCCAGCAGCTTAGGAGGCGGGACCATACCCTACGAGCAGTACTTC
TRBD2	few	TRBJ2-1	TRBV20-1	CSARDLLAGLDEQFF	TGCAGTGCTAGAGATCTGCTAGCGGGTCTGGATGAGCAGTTCTTC
NA	many	TRBJ1-1	TRBV7-3	CASSLTLTEAFF	TGTGCCAGCAGCTTAACCCTCACTGAAGCTTTCTTT
TRBD1	many	TRBJ1-1	TRBV5-1	CASSWDRRNTEAFF	TGCGCCAGCAGCTGGGACAGGAGGAACACTGAAGCTTTCTTT
TRBD1	NA	TRBJ1-2	TRBV18	CASSPGDRGDYGYTF	TGTGCCAGCTCACCAGGGGACAGGGGGGACTATGGCTACACCTTC
TRBD1	many	TRBJ1-1	TRBV20-1	CSAIQGAVRNTEAFF	TGCAGTGCGATACAGGGGGCGGTGAGGAACACTGAAGCTTTCTTT
NA	NA	TRBJ1-5	TRBV15	CATSRRQGSQPQHF	TGTGCCACCAGCAGAAGGCAGGGGAGTCAGCCCCAGCATTTT
NA	many	TRBJ2-2	TRBV15	CATSRDSSSGELFF	TGTGCCACCAGCAGAGATAGCAGCTCCGGGGAGCTGTTTTTT
NA	NA	TRBJ1-6	TRBV11-2	CASRATGSSYNSPLHF	TGTGCCAGCAGGGCGACTGGGAGCTCCTATAATTCACCCCTCCACTTT
TRBD2	NA	TRBJ2-1	TRBV5-1	CASSLGLAGVGNEQFF	TGCGCCAGCAGCTTGGGTCTAGCGGGAGTAGGCAATGAGCAGTTCTTC
NA	few	TRBJ2-7	TRBV4-2	CASSQGATSGVSYEQYF	TGTGCCAGCAGCCAGGGGGCGACATCTGGGGTGTCCTACGAGCAGTACTTC
NA	NA	TRBJ1-1	TRBV7-2	CASSLGIGNTEAFF	TGTGCCAGCAGCTTAGGGATCGGGAACACTGAAGCTTTCTTT
TRBD2	few	TRBJ2-5	TRBV29-1	CSLRGGTETQYF	TGCAGCTTGCGGGGGGGAACAGAGACCCAGTACTTC
TRBD2	NA	TRBJ2-7	TRBV7-2	CASSLESLAGGKQYF	TGTGCCAGCAGCTTAGAATCGCTAGCGGGGGGAAAGCAGTACTTC
TRBD2	few	TRBJ2-7	TRBV20-1	CEASGGYEQYF	TGCGAAGCTAGCGGCGGCTACGAGCAGTACTTC
TRBD2	NA	TRBJ2-7	TRBV6-1	CASSRKTPVWTSGEPYEQYF	TGTGCCAGCAGTAGAAAAACACCCGTCTGGACTAGCGGGGAGCCCTACGAGCAGTACTTC
NA	few	TRBJ2-1	TRBV7-2	CASSLVRGPMDEQFF	TGTGCCAGCAGCTTAGTCAGGGGTCCGATGGATGAGCAGTTCTTC
NA	few	TRBJ2-7	TRBV10-3	CAISESGDYEQYF	TGTGCCATCAGTGAGTCGGGGGATTACGAGCAGTACTTC
NA	NA	TRBJ1-4	TRBV7-2	CASSPRQRWNEKLFF	TGTGCCAGCAGCCCAAGACAAAGGTGGAATGAAAAACTGTTTTTT
NA	few	TRBJ1-2	TRBV28	CASSSLLRTNYGYTF	TGTGCCAGCAGTTCCCTTTTAAGGACTAACTATGGCTACACCTTC
NA	NA	TRBJ2-5	TRBV4-3	CASSQGTPGEQETQYF	TGCGCCAGCAGCCAAGGTACTCCAGGAGAACAAGAGACCCAGTACTTC
TRBD1	few	TRBJ1-1	TRBV6-1	CASSPLRGGGKFWAFF	TGTGCCAGCAGTCCCCTGCGAGGGGGCGGAAAGTTTTGGGCTTTCTTT
NA	few	TRBJ2-5	TRBV6-5	CASSYSTPLQETQYF	TGTGCCAGCAGTTACTCGACCCCCTTACAAGAGACCCAGTACTTC
NA	few	TRBJ2-5	TRBV5-1	CASSLGGQAVRETQYF	TGCGCCAGCAGCTTGGGAGGGCAAGCCGTCAGGGAGACCCAGTACTTC